This TCR beta chain was identified in a study of blood T cell repertoires in COVID-19. At the level of the study: In each case, the material was cDNA or gDNA derived from T cells, B-cell-depleted T cells, or PBMCs.

The V gene end was trimmed by 4 bases and the J gene end by 4 bases; junction bases not matched to a gene: 11. The germline V gene encodes CDR1 LGHNA and CDR2 YSLEER. CDR3 length: 16 amino acids. Clinical histories supplied by participants themselves formed the basis of cohort assignment. Repertoires were generated with immunoSEQ multiplex PCR, while TCRdb's copy carries only in-frame clones and drops some. Here the sample spans around 240,000 clones, about 82% being singletons. The chain combines TRBV4-3 with TRBJ1-2, with 8 bases lining up with TRBD1. This clonotype originated in a woman in her fifties or sixties who had recovered from COVID-19. Sequencing was done on a sample of PBMCs or T cells enriched from blood (not recorded which). The CDR3 DNA sequence: TGCGCCAGCAGCCTGAACGACGCCGGGACAGGCTATGGCTACACCTTC. Its protein is CASSLNDAGTGYGYTF.